This TCR beta chain was sequenced for a study of cytomegalovirus exposure and HLA in healthy donors. Regarding this clone: Its antigen is still unknown.

Germline V CDR1 and CDR2: MNHEY, SVGAGI. Trimming left V 2 bases short and J 9 bases short, with 14 bases between. This CDR3 is 15 amino acids long. The study's findings and limits: Most TCR sequences proved rare, with some public TCRs found in many donors. Associated with cytomegalovirus, according to the listing, were about 160 TCR beta chains.

Only in-frame clones appear in the TCRdb table, and some are missing; sequencing was by immunoSEQ multiplex PCR. The table lists 300,000 to 450,000 clones, 86% of them singletons. The sequencing input was PBMCs. The chain carries TRBV6-5 and TRBJ1-6; a possible D gene is TRBD1 (6 bases). This receptor was identified in a woman aged 18 to 35 in good health and CMV-seronegative. The CDR3 coding sequence is TGTGCCAGCAGTTACGGGGGCCAGTTCGGTTCACCCCTCCACTTT. This encodes CASSYGGQFGSPLHF.